The source of this TCR beta chain is a study of OX40 agonist ivuxolimab in advanced cancers. Findings and caveats of the study: Relative to CD4+ cells, CD8+ T cells on average had more expanded clones. The authors did not determine the antigen specificity of the expanded peripheral T cells.

Autoimmune disease history or systemic immunosuppression barred patients. Profiling relied on immunoSEQ multiplex PCR, and the TCRdb table lists in-frame clones only, not all of them. Here the sample spans approximately 160,000 clones, under 95% being singletons. With 2 bases clipped from V and 0 bases from J, the junction kept 3 bases outside the gene matches. Germline V gene sequence: CDR1 SGHDT, CDR2 YYEEEE. CDR3 length equals 18 residues. In regard to this clone: Its antigen is still unknown.

The material was CD4+ or CD8+ T cells sorted from blood, obtained in a trial of the OX40 agonist ivuxolimab. This chain uses TRBV5-6 with TRBJ2-1, with 15 nucleotides matching TRBD2. The receptor was derived from an adult with an advanced solid tumor such as melanoma, head and neck, liver or kidney cancer. CDR3 in amino acids: CASSFRTSGRASYNEQFF. The CDR3 DNA follows: TGTGCCAGCAGCTTCCGGACTAGCGGGAGGGCCTCCTACAATGAGCAGTTCTTC.